This T cell receptor beta chain was profiled in a study of cytomegalovirus exposure and HLA in healthy donors. Study results and caveats: The HLA-A and HLA-B alleles of most subjects were reportedly predicted accurately from TCR beta sequences.

With regard to this clone: Antigen: not known.

With 60 Vbeta and 13 Jbeta primers, the PCR was carried out. TCRdb keeps only in-frame clones here, not all; method: immunoSEQ multiplex PCR. Among tens of thousands of clones listed, about 80% were seen once. The V and J ends lost 4 bases and 1 base, in that order; junction bases with no gene match: 20. In germline, CDR1 is ENHRY, CDR2 SYGVKD. The CDR3 loop spans 20 amino acids. The sample taken for sequencing was PBMCs. The chain carries TRBV10-3 and TRBJ2-3; 7 bases agree with TRBD2. The sequence derives from a man aged 45-65 years in good health and CMV-seropositive. The CDR3 here is CAISGDLAGVRLPGTDTQYF. DNA for the CDR3: TGTGCCATCAGTGGTGACTTGGCGGGAGTACGCCTCCCGGGCACAGATACGCAGTATTTT.